This entry lists 9 T cell receptor beta chains sequenced from one sample in a study of metastatic and nonmetastatic thyroid tumors. With MiXCR, TCRdb reprocessed the PCR reads. The sample contains fewer than 40,000 clones, approximately 31% of which appear only once. Treatment of any kind had been given to no patient before thyroid surgery. The sequenced sample consisted of tumor tissue. The receptors stem from a female donor with papillary thyroid cancer or a benign thyroid nodule (not recorded which). Some clones in this sample may be carry-over from other donors' samples.

This clone was seen only a few times. The chain employs TRBV30 and TRBJ1-2; no clear D. The CDR3 contains 12 residues. CDR1 is GTSNPN, CDR2 SVGIG, per germline (reference sequence). Trimming took off 0 bases at V and 10 bases at J, with 12 bases between the two ends. In DNA form, the CDR3 reads TGTGCCTGGAGTGTTGGTCAGCTCTTCTACACCTTC. Translated, it gives CAWSVGQLFYTF.

V is TRBV7-8 and J is TRBJ2-7, with D tentatively TRBD1 (6 bases). Between the trimmed V and J ends, which lost 1 base and 0 bases, there was a span of 7 bases. CDR3 length equals 14 residues. The germline V gene has CDR1 SGHVS and CDR2 FQNEAQ. The CDR3 protein is CASSLVQGSYEQYF. The CDR3 DNA reads as TGTGCCAGCAGCTTAGTACAGGGCTCCTACGAGCAGTACTTC.

Only a few counts were recorded for this clone. The chain combines TRBV12-3 or TRBV12-4 with TRBJ2-1; TRBD2 matches at 16 bases. J gave up 15 bases and V 6 bases, and 11 bases lay outside the gene matches. This CDR3 contains 15 residues. CDR3 residues: CASRLVGTSGRASFF. The DNA for the CDR3 is TGTGCCAGCAGGCTGGTGGGGACTAGCGGGAGGGCCTCGTTCTTC.

This clone was observed a few times. The chain couples TRBV24-1 to TRBJ2-2, with 11 bases fitting TRBD2. CDR3 length equals 16 residues. V lost 3 bases and J lost 4; bases outside the gene matches: 3. CDR1 KGHDR and CDR2 SFDVKD come from the germline V gene. CDR3 DNA sequence: TGTGCCACCAGTGATGGACTAGCGGGTATCACCGGGGAGCTGTTTTTT. It specifies CATSDGLAGITGELFF.

The chain recombines TRBV11-3 with TRBJ1-2; TRBD1 might be the D (6 bases). Trimming removed 5 bases at V and 3 bases at J, with 16 bases between. Germline assignment: CDR1 SGHNT and CDR2 YENEEA. The CDR3 is 15 residues long. The CDR3 loop is CASSQDEAGDYGYTF. Here the CDR3 DNA reads TGTGCCAGCAGCCAAGATGAAGCAGGGGACTATGGCTACACCTTC. The full variable domain, rest sourced from reference TRBV11-3 and TRBJ1-2, is EAGVVQSPRYKIIEKKQPVAFWCNPISGHNTLYWYLQNLGQGPELLIRYENEEAVDDSQLPKDRFSAERLKGVDSTLKIQPAELGDSAVYLCASSQDEAGDYGYTFGSGTRLTVV.

This clone was seen only a few times. J is TRBJ2-7 and V is TRBV7-8; 7 bases fit TRBD2. V was pared by 1 base and J by 7 bases, with 7 bases of the junction left unmatched. The CDR3 consists of 14 residues. Germline V gives CDR1 SGHVS, CDR2 FQNEAQ. CDR3 amino acids: CASSLGAIAGEQYF. DNA for the CDR3: TGTGCCAGCAGCTTAGGCGCGATAGCGGGTGAGCAGTACTTC.

This clone was counted only a few times. The CDR3 DNA sequence: TGTGCCAGCAGTTACTCAGGGGAGAGTGAGCAGTTCTTC. Protein sequence: CASSYSGESEQFF. V gene TRBV6-5 combines with J gene TRBJ2-1, with D perhaps given as TRBD1 or TRBD2 (5 bases each). The CDR3 contains 13 residues. The V gene's germline CDR1 is MNHEY and CDR2 SVGAGI. V was clipped by 0 bases and J by 9 bases, with 9 bases between them.

The chain has TRBV6-9 and TRBJ1-2; D possibly corresponds to TRBD1 (6 bases). The CDR3 consists of 12 residues. The germline V and J ends were trimmed by 4 bases and 7 bases, with 10 bases remaining between them. CDR1 is MNHGY, CDR2 SVAAGI, per germline. The CDR3 reads CASSSRGRGYTF. CDR3 coding DNA: TGTGCCAGCAGTTCCCGGGGGCGTGGCTACACCTTC.

This clone was seen more than once but under ten times. The sample contains more than one DNA sequence encoding this CDR3. This chain connects TRBV12-3 or TRBV12-4 to TRBJ2-2; possible D gene TRBD1, 6 bases. V shed 8 bases and J shed 3 bases, with 13 bases lying between them. This CDR3 comprises 14 residues. DNA for the CDR3: TGTGCCAGCGCGGATGGGGGCGACACCGGGGAGCTGTTTTTT. Its protein product is CASADGGDTGELFF.